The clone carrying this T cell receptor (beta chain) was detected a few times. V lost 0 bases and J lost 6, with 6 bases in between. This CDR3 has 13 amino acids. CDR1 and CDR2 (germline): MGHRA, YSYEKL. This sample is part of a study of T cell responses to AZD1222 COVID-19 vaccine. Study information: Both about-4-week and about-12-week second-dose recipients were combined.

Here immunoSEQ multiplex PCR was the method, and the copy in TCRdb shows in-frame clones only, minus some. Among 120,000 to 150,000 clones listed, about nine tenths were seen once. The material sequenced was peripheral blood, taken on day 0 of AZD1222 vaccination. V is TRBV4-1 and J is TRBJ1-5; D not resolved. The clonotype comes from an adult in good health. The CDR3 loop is CASSQDWFQPQHF. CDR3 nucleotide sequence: TGCGCCAGCAGCCAAGATTGGTTTCAGCCCCAGCATTTT.